The clone carrying this TCR beta chain was counted between two and nine times. Its antigen is still unknown. Trimming took 4 bases from V and 5 from J, leaving 17 bases between them. The CDR3 sequence is 15 residues long. CDR1 and CDR2 from the germline V gene are LGHDT and YNNKEL (reference sequence). The sample is drawn from a study of T cell responses to AZD1222 COVID-19 vaccine. Study-level results: Two doses of AZD1222 preceded a rise in Spike-specific TCR breadth and depth. The CD4 TCRs associated with vaccination extended across spike and predominated at 160-218 and 743-854. Donors in the cohort were predominantly white British and more often female, and clonal diversity was possibly underestimated. Sampling captured repertoires only after the peak T cell response.

Using immunoSEQ multiplex PCR, the repertoire was profiled, and TCRdb retains in-frame clones only, with some absent. The sample lists 70,000 to 95,000 clones, 70% to 90% occurring once. This sample comprised peripheral blood, obtained on day 0 of MenACWY control vaccination. V usage is TRBV3-1 (or the pseudogene TRBV3-2) and J usage is TRBJ1-2; D uncertain. The sequence was obtained from an adult in good health. In nucleotides, the CDR3 is TGTGCCAGCAGCCCCCGTGTCGGGGAAGGATATGGCTACACCTTC. Translation: CASSPRVGEGYGYTF.